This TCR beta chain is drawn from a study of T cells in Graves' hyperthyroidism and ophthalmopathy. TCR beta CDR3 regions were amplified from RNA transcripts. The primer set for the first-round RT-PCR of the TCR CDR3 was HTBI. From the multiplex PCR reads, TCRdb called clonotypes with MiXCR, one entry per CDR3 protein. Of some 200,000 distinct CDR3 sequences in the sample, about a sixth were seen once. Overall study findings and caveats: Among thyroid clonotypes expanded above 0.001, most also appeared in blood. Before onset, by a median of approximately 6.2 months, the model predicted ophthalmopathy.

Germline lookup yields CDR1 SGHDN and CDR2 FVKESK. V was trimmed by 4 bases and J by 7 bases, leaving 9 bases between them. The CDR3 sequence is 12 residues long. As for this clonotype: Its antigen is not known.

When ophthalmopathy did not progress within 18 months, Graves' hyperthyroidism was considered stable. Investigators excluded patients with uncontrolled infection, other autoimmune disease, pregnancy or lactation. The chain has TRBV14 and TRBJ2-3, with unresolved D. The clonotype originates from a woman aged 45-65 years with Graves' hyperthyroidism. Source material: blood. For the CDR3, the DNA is TGTGCCAGCAGCCCAAGAGAGTATACGCAGTATTTT. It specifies CASSPREYTQYF.